These 22 T cell receptor beta chains came from one sample sequenced in a study of read filtering for tumor transcriptome and immune sequencing. The library was built from 400 ng RNA with molecular barcoded adaptors for alpha/delta and beta/gamma chains. In TCRdb, the reads were re-called with MiXCR into one record per CDR3 protein. The profile shows about 57,000 distinct CDR3 sequences, under 25% of them singletons. Sequenced sample: a population of CD138-negative cells sorted from bone marrow. The receptors shown here come from a donor over 35 with multiple myeloma.

This clonotype showed up many times. The chain uses TRBV29-1 and TRBJ2-3, with a weak D call TRBD1 (5 bases). The CDR3 extends over 14 amino acids. Per the germline V gene, CDR1 is SQVTM and CDR2 is ANQGSEA. V lost 7 bases and J lost 4, with 18 bases in between. CDR3 amino acids: CSAAPSDSSDTQYF. The CDR3 DNA sequence: TGCAGCGCTGCCCCATCCGACAGTTCAGATACGCAGTATTTT.

The sample holds many counts of this clonotype. The gene calls are TRBV5-4 and TRBJ2-3; possible D gene TRBD1, 5 bases. V shed 1 base and J shed 4 bases, with 19 bases lying between them. Germline V gene sequence: CDR1 SGHNT, CDR2 YYREEE (reference sequence). This CDR3 region has 17 residues. This CDR3 reads CASSLLTGDALADTQYF. The CDR3, as DNA: TGTGCCAGCAGCTTGCTTACAGGAGACGCCCTGGCAGATACGCAGTATTTT.

The rearrangement links TRBV20-1 to TRBJ1-3, with D unresolved. This CDR3 comprises 12 residues. Looked up from germline, CDR1 is DFQATT and CDR2 is SNEGSKA (reference sequence). The germline V and J ends were trimmed by 6 bases and 0 bases, with 6 bases remaining between them. The CDR3 sequence: CSASGSGNTIYF. As DNA, the CDR3 is TGCAGTGCCTCGGGCTCTGGAAACACCATATATTTT.

V and J are TRBV6-1 and TRBJ1-6; 11 bases line up with TRBD1. This CDR3 has 16 amino acids. With V trimmed by 6 bases and J by 0 bases, 1 base remained unmatched. CDR1 and CDR2 (germline): MNHNS, SASEGT. The CDR3 DNA reads as TGTGCCAGCAGGGACAGGGGGCCCTCCTATAATTCACCCCTCCACTTT. Residues: CASRDRGPSYNSPLHF.

This clonotype has only a few counts. The genes are TRBV12-3 or TRBV12-4 and TRBJ1-1, with 10 bases matching TRBD1. CDR3 length: 15 amino acids. V trimming: 6 bases; J trimming: 5 bases; junction bases outside the gene matches: 9. The CDR3 DNA reads TGTGCCAGCAGAAGGGGCCGGGACAGGGGTACTGAAGCTTTCTTT. Its translation is CASRRGRDRGTEAFF.

The gene calls are TRBV19 and TRBJ1-2; the match to TRBD1 covers 7 bases. The CDR3 is 14 residues long. J lost 3 bases, V lost 8 bases, and 9 bases had no gene match. The germline V gene encodes CDR1 LNHDA and CDR2 SQIVND (reference sequence). The CDR3 protein is CASPRQGGDYGYTF. For the CDR3, the DNA is TGTGCCAGTCCCCGACAGGGTGGGGACTATGGCTACACCTTC.

This clonotype was detected ten times or more. The chain joins TRBV29-1 to TRBJ2-3, with 10 positions matching TRBD2. The V gene's germline CDR1 is SQVTM and CDR2 ANQGSEA. Germline trimming cut 5 bases from V and 4 bases from J; bases unmatched to any gene: 3. The CDR3 contains 13 residues. CDR3 amino acids: CSVSGRVADTQYF. CDR3 DNA sequence: TGCAGCGTTAGCGGGAGGGTCGCAGATACGCAGTATTTT.

This clonotype was picked up many times. V and J are TRBV20-1 and TRBJ2-7, with a tentative D call TRBD2 (7 bases). The CDR3 contains 12 residues. With 1 base removed from V and 5 bases from J, the gap between germline ends came to 9 bases. Germline V gene lookup returns CDR1 DFQATT and CDR2 SNEGSKA (reference sequence). CDR3: CSARGGGNEQYF. In DNA, the CDR3 is TGCAGTGCTAGAGGCGGGGGCAACGAGCAGTACTTC.

At least ten counts were recorded for this clonotype. The chain uses TRBV5-1 and TRBJ1-1; D is perhaps TRBD1 (6 bases). Trimming removed 4 bases at V and 13 bases at J, with 20 bases between. This CDR3 spans 13 amino acids. Germline V lookup: CDR1 SGHRS, CDR2 YFSETQ. The CDR3 DNA sequence: TGCGCCAGCAGCCCCGTGGAGGGGGGCGATGATTTCTTT. Protein sequence: CASSPVEGGDDFF.

V and J are TRBV20-1 and TRBJ2-7; possible D gene TRBD1, 6 bases. The germline CDR1 and CDR2 sequences are DFQATT and SNEGSKA (reference sequence). V lost 6 bases and J 5 bases, leaving 17 bases between the germline ends. The CDR3 is made up of 13 amino acids. In DNA, the CDR3 is TGCAGTGCCCGGACAGTGATTCTCCACGAGCAGTACTTC. Its protein product is CSARTVILHEQYF.

Points on this clonotype: A much bigger clone sits one base away, suggesting this may be a read error. This chain joins TRBV6-1 and TRBJ2-3; no definite D call. Germline values: CDR1 MNHNS, CDR2 SASEGT. The CDR3 loop spans 13 amino acids. The V end was cut by 0 bases, the J end by 6 bases, with 7 bases between. The CDR3 sequence: CASSEAPRDTQYF. CDR3 DNA sequence: TGTGCCAGCAGTGAAGCGCCTCGGGATACGCAGTATTTT.

At least ten counts were recorded for this clonotype. The chain carries TRBV28 and TRBJ2-7, with D possibly TRBD2 on 5 matching bases. V was clipped by 5 bases and J by 5 bases, with 19 bases between them. The CDR3 sequence is 15 residues long. The germline V gene encodes CDR1 MDHEN and CDR2 SYDVKM. For the CDR3, the DNA is TGTGCCAGCAGTCCGGGTGGGTTGGAGGATCACGAGCAGTACTTC. Translating gives CASSPGGLEDHEQYF.

This clonotype turned up a few times. J is TRBJ2-5 and V is TRBV7-9; no clear D gene. This CDR3 comprises 12 residues. Per the germline V gene, CDR1 is SEHNR and CDR2 is FQNEAQ (reference sequence). Deletions cut 3 bases from V and 7 bases from J, with 9 bases between. Here the CDR3 DNA reads TGTGCCAGCAGCTTCCTAATAGGGACCCAGTACTTC. Encoded protein: CASSFLIGTQYF.

This clonotype was picked up a small number of times. This could be a read error, since a much larger clone is one nucleotide away. Since no conserved phenylalanine or tryptophan closes the CDR3, a read error is the likely cause. The J gene is TRBJ2-4, the V gene TRBV20-1; a weak D match, TRBD2 (5 bases). This CDR3 contains 12 residues. Per germline, CDR1 DFQATT and CDR2 SNEGSKA (reference sequence). The V gene lost 3 bases and the J gene lost 6 bases, with 9 bases spanning the gap. CDR3 loop: CSASPGVNIQYL. DNA for the CDR3: TGCAGTGCTAGCCCCGGGGTAAACATTCAGTACTTA.

V gene TRBV11-2 combines with J gene TRBJ2-5; 7 nucleotides align to TRBD2. This CDR3 has 15 residues. The V and J ends lost 0 bases and 2 bases, in that order; junction bases with no gene match: 3. Germline CDR1 and CDR2: SGHAT and FQNNGV. DNA of the CDR3: TGTGCCAGCAGCTTAGAGTGGGGGGGGCAAGAGACCCAGTACTTC. It codes for CASSLEWGGQETQYF.

V is TRBV20-1 and J is TRBJ2-7; D is possibly TRBD2 (5 bases). Trimming left V 5 bases short and J 0 bases short, with 20 bases between. Germline V gene data show CDR1 as DFQATT and CDR2 as SNEGSKA (reference sequence). There are 16 residues in the CDR3. CDR3 nucleotide sequence: TGCAGTGCTGGACCTGACGGACTCACGGGCTCCTACGAGCAGTACTTC. Translation: CSAGPDGLTGSYEQYF.

This clonotype was counted many times. The J gene is TRBJ2-1, the V gene TRBV6-1, with D possibly being TRBD1 or TRBD2 (7 bases each). CDR3 length equals 19 residues. V lost 4 bases and J 2 bases, leaving 24 bases between the germline ends. Per the germline V gene, CDR1 is MNHNS and CDR2 is SASEGT. CDR3 coding DNA: TGTGCCAGCAGTGTGGCAGGGGGTCGGATCGGGGGGCCCTACAATGAGCAGTTCTTC. It codes for CASSVAGGRIGGPYNEQFF.

Concerning this clonotype itself: The junction departs from the called germline gene at one end, perhaps through a read error. The V gene is TRBV5-6, the J gene TRBJ2-3, with 11 nucleotides matching TRBD2. Germline V lookup: CDR1 SGHDT, CDR2 YYEEEE. This CDR3 contains 16 residues. The CDR3 sequence: CASSWDRELAGVVADF. CDR3 in DNA: TGTGCCAGCAGCTGGGACCGGGAACTAGCGGGAGTGGTTGCGGATTTT. Complete variable domain (other parts from reference TRBV5-6 and TRBJ2-3): DAGVTQSPTHLIKTRGQQVTLRCSPKSGHDTVSWYQQALGQGPQFIFQYYEEEERQRGNFPDRFSGHQFPNYSSELNVNALLLGDSALYLCASSWDRELAGVVADFGPGTRLTVL.

This clonotype was seen only once. The chain is built from TRBV6-6 and TRBJ2-3; D not resolved. From germline, CDR1 is MNHNY and CDR2 SVGAGI (reference sequence). There are 11 residues in the CDR3. Trimming took 8 bases from V and 3 from J, leaving 6 bases between them. The CDR3 loop is CASCGTDTQYF. Written as DNA, the CDR3 is TGTGCCAGCTGTGGGACAGATACGCAGTATTTT.

This clonotype has ten or more counts. The V call is TRBV28, the J call TRBJ1-4; possible D gene TRBD1, 5 bases. The ends were cut back, 7 bases at V and 6 bases at J, with 18 bases in the middle. The germline gives CDR1 MDHEN, CDR2 SYDVKM. CDR3 length: 15 amino acids. CDR3 bases: TGTGCCAGCAATATCGCGGGGCAACTAGATGAAAAACTGTTTTTT. Translating gives CASNIAGQLDEKLFF.

This clonotype showed up many times. The V gene is TRBV7-6, the J gene TRBJ2-3, with D unresolved. CDR1 is SGHVS, CDR2 FNYEAQ, per germline. Trimming pared 2 bases from V and 4 bases from J, leaving 10 bases between. The CDR3 is made up of 14 amino acids. The CDR3 region is CASSLYSIPDTQYF. For the CDR3, the DNA is TGTGCCAGCAGCTTATACAGTATCCCAGATACGCAGTATTTT. Full variable domain (outside the CDR3, taken from reference TRBV7-6 and TRBJ2-3): GAGVSQSPRYKVTKRGQDVALRCDPISGHVSLYWYRQALGQGPEFLTYFNYEAQQDKSGLPNDRFSAERPEGSISTLTIQRTEQRDSAMYRCASSLYSIPDTQYFGPGTRLTVL.

This clonotype was detected a few times. This sequence joins TRBV6-5 and TRBJ2-1; D is possibly TRBD2 (5 bases). This CDR3 comprises 15 residues. Deletions cut 4 bases from V and 4 bases from J, with 14 bases between. Germline V lookup: CDR1 MNHEY, CDR2 SVGAGI. The CDR3 spells CASSLSRVMYNEQFF. CDR3 DNA: TGTGCCAGCAGTTTATCGCGGGTGATGTACAATGAGCAGTTCTTC.